Each of the 25 T cell receptor beta chains below was sequenced from the same sample in a study of shared clonotypes between healthy human individuals. CD45RO-negative CD8 cells positively selected for CCR7 made up the naive population, which excluded terminally differentiated effector memory CD45RA+ cells. Here immunoSEQ multiplex PCR was the method, and the copy in TCRdb shows in-frame clones only, minus some. The sample holds 2 million or so clones, about 95% seen once. Material: naive CD8+ T cells sorted from blood. These receptors came from a man aged 18 to 29 in good health.

The rearrangement uses TRBV27 and TRBJ2-3; D may be TRBD1 (7 bases). The CDR3 sequence is 14 residues long. The V gene's germline CDR1 is MNHEY and CDR2 SMNVEV (reference sequence). V was clipped by 4 bases and J by 5 bases, with 13 bases between them. DNA of the CDR3: TGTGCCAGCAGTTGGCAGGGGGGTTTAGATACGCAGTATTTT. Protein sequence: CASSWQGGLDTQYF.

The V call is TRBV14, the J call TRBJ1-2; D uncertain. CDR3 length: 12 amino acids. Germline values: CDR1 SGHDN, CDR2 FVKESK. The V and J ends lost 1 base and 6 bases respectively, with 6 bases between them. The CDR3 sequence is CASSQGRDGYTF. In DNA, the CDR3 is TGTGCCAGCAGCCAAGGAAGAGATGGCTACACCTTC.

V is TRBV11-2 and J is TRBJ2-7; 11 bases match TRBD2. The V and J ends lost 5 bases and 4 bases, in that order; junction bases with no gene match: 7. Germline V CDR1 and CDR2: SGHAT, FQNNGV. The CDR3 sequence is 15 residues long. CDR3 loop: CASSLGLAEIYEQYF. The CDR3, as DNA: TGTGCCAGCAGCCTGGGACTAGCGGAAATATACGAGCAGTACTTC.

The rearrangement uses TRBV23-1 and TRBJ2-2, with D possibly called TRBD1 or TRBD2 (5 bases each). TRBV23-1 is an ORF, and what it does is uncertain. V was trimmed by 2 bases and J by 1 base, leaving 14 bases between them. The CDR3 consists of 17 residues. For the CDR3, the DNA is TGCGCCAGCAGTCAAGGGGCTAGCCTTAGGAACACCGGGGAGCTGTTTTTT. Protein sequence: CASSQGASLRNTGELFF.

CDR3 DNA sequence: TGTGCCAGCAGTTACCGAGCGGCGAACACTGAAGCTTTCTTT. This gives the protein CASSYRAANTEAFF. V gene TRBV6-5 combines with J gene TRBJ1-1; unclear D gene. Germline V gene lookup returns CDR1 MNHEY and CDR2 SVGAGI. The CDR3 is 14 residues long. Trimming cost V 2 bases and J 1 base, with 8 bases left between them.

The chain combines TRBV4-1 with TRBJ2-3, with a possible D match to TRBD2 (7 bases). The germline V gene has CDR1 MGHRA and CDR2 YSYEKL. The CDR3 loop spans 16 amino acids. Trimming took off 1 base at V and 11 bases at J, with 22 bases between the two ends. The CDR3 sequence is CASSQVGGRLPGEQYF. In DNA, the CDR3 is TGCGCCAGCAGCCAAGTGGGGGGGCGACTCCCCGGAGAGCAGTATTTT.

This clone was found once. The chain carries TRBV28 and TRBJ2-7; tentative D call: TRBD1 (5 bases). The CDR3 consists of 13 residues. Trimming cost V 5 bases and J 3 bases, with 11 bases left between them. Germline lookup yields CDR1 MDHEN and CDR2 SYDVKM. The CDR3 is CASSVTEFYEQYF. CDR3 DNA: TGTGCCAGCAGTGTGACAGAATTCTACGAGCAGTACTTC.

Note on this clone: Different DNA sequences within this sample yield the same CDR3. The gene calls are TRBV6-1 and TRBJ2-7; 7 bases match TRBD1. Germline V gene data show CDR1 as MNHNS and CDR2 as SASEGT. Losses at the gene ends were 1 base for V and 4 bases for J; bases not matched to a gene: 4. This CDR3 region has 14 residues. In DNA form, the CDR3 reads TGTGCCAGCAGTGAAGGGACAGGACGATACGAGCAGTACTTC. This translates into CASSEGTGRYEQYF.

V is TRBV5-4 and J is TRBJ2-7; possibly TRBD1 or TRBD2 for D (5 bases each). Looked up from germline, CDR1 is SGHNT and CDR2 is YYREEE (reference sequence). V was pared by 2 bases and J by 3 bases, with 15 bases between. This CDR3 comprises 15 residues. The CDR3 protein is CASSFGTQAGYEQYF. DNA for the CDR3: TGTGCCAGCAGCTTTGGGACCCAGGCGGGCTACGAGCAGTACTTC.

Details on this clone: Other DNA sequences in the same sample also yield this CDR3. V gene TRBV9 combines with J gene TRBJ2-2; D is unresolved. This CDR3 is 12 amino acids long. V was shortened by 4 bases and J by 3 bases, with 4 bases between the two germline ends. Germline CDR1 is SGDLS and CDR2 is YYNGEE. For the CDR3, the DNA is TGTGCCAGCAGCTACTACACCGGGGAGCTGTTTTTT. Its protein product is CASSYYTGELFF.

This clone was seen a single time. The J gene is TRBJ1-5, the V gene TRBV6-1; D not resolved. In germline, CDR1 is MNHNS, CDR2 SASEGT. The CDR3 covers 18 residues. The V end was cut by 0 bases, the J end by 0 bases, with 15 bases between. CDR3 region: CASSEALLAVYSNQPQHF. The CDR3 DNA reads as TGTGCCAGCAGTGAAGCGCTTCTGGCGGTATATAGCAATCAGCCCCAGCATTTT.

The chain joins TRBV4-1 to TRBJ2-5; D might be TRBD2 (5 bases). Trimming shortened V by 6 bases and J by 1 base, and 15 bases separated the two germline ends. Germline CDR1 is MGHRA and CDR2 is YSYEKL. The CDR3 loop spans 15 amino acids. CDR3 sequence: CASSLIPGTQETQYF. The CDR3 region has the DNA TGCGCCAGCAGTCTTATCCCGGGAACCCAAGAGACCCAGTACTTC.

This chain connects TRBV4-1 to TRBJ2-7; 10 nucleotides match TRBD2. Germline V gene data show CDR1 as MGHRA and CDR2 as YSYEKL. The CDR3 sequence is 15 residues long. V was pared by 2 bases and J by 6 bases, with 7 bases of the junction left unmatched. CDR3: CASSQSASGRGEQYF. The CDR3 DNA sequence: TGCGCCAGCAGCCAATCGGCTAGCGGGAGAGGCGAGCAGTACTTC.

The chain employs TRBV28 and TRBJ2-5, with TRBD1 as a possible D gene (5 bases). Germline CDR1 reads MDHEN; CDR2 reads SYDVKM. V lost 2 bases to trimming and J lost 3 bases, with 16 bases between them. This CDR3 has 16 amino acids. CDR3 in DNA: TGTGCCAGCAGTTTAAGGGGTTTGGGGTGGGAAGAGACCCAGTACTTC. Its protein product is CASSLRGLGWEETQYF.

To note about this clone: The identical CDR3 is also encoded by other nucleotide sequences in the sample. This chain links TRBV4-1 with TRBJ2-7; D is undetermined. The CDR3 spans 14 residues. V was pared by 0 bases and J by 0 bases, with 6 bases between. Per the germline V gene, CDR1 is MGHRA and CDR2 is YSYEKL. The CDR3 loop is CASSQDGSSYEQYF. CDR3 DNA: TGCGCCAGCAGCCAAGACGGATCCTCCTACGAGCAGTACTTC.

V is TRBV5-4 and J is TRBJ2-5; no clear D gene. Trimming took off 1 base at V and 5 bases at J, with 9 bases between the two ends. Germline CDR1 and CDR2: SGHNT and YYREEE (reference sequence). This CDR3 region has 13 residues. The CDR3 DNA reads TGTGCCAGCAGCTTGTGGATGGCTGAGACCCAGTACTTC. Encoded protein: CASSLWMAETQYF.

This clone has a single count. CDR3 protein: CAVQGYEAFF. The DNA of the CDR3 is TGTGCCGTACAGGGGTACGAAGCTTTCTTT. V usage is TRBV19 and J usage is TRBJ1-1; 7 bases match TRBD1. Trimming at V came to 11 bases and at J to 8 bases, leaving 5 bases not matched to a gene. CDR3 length: 10 residues. Germline CDR1 and CDR2: LNHDA and SQIVND (reference sequence). Full variable domain (outside the CDR3, taken from reference TRBV19 and TRBJ1-1): DGGITQSPKYLFRKEGQNVTLSCEQNLNHDAMYWYRQDPGQGLRLIYYSQIVNDFQKGDIAEGYSVSREKKESFPLTVTSAQKNPTAFYLCAVQGYEAFFGQGTRLTVV.

This chain uses TRBV6-5 with TRBJ2-7; 9 positions agree with TRBD1. The CDR3 has 14 residues. Germline trimming cut 8 bases from V and 1 base from J; bases unmatched to any gene: 6. Germline V gene sequence: CDR1 MNHEY, CDR2 SVGAGI. The CDR3 sequence: CASRRTGASYEQYF. CDR3 coding DNA: TGTGCCAGCCGGAGGACAGGGGCTTCCTACGAGCAGTACTTC.

The chain carries TRBV10-2 and TRBJ2-1; 11 nucleotides line up with TRBD1. The V gene's germline CDR1 is WSHSY and CDR2 SAAADI. With 0 bases clipped from V and 7 bases from J, the junction kept 8 bases outside the gene matches. The CDR3 totals 17 residues. Here the CDR3 reads CASSESRRTGGRNEQFF. The CDR3 DNA reads as TGCGCCAGCAGTGAGTCAAGGAGGACAGGGGGCAGGAATGAGCAGTTCTTC.

In regard to this clone: In the same sample, other DNA sequences code for this CDR3. The rearrangement uses TRBV7-9 and TRBJ1-5; D unresolved. Germline loops: CDR1 SEHNR, CDR2 FQNEAQ (reference sequence). The CDR3 contains 14 residues. The V end lost 1 base, the J end lost 3 bases, and 7 bases lay between the germline ends. The CDR3 sequence is CASSLGGVNQPQHF. The CDR3 nucleotides read TGTGCCAGCAGCTTAGGTGGTGTCAATCAGCCCCAGCATTTT. The complete variable domain, with remaining parts taken from reference TRBV7-9 and TRBJ1-5, reads DTGVSQNPRHKITKRGQNVTFRCDPISEHNRLYWYRQTLGQGPEFLTYFQNEAQLEKSRLLSDRFSAERPKGSFSTLEIQRTEQGDSAMYLCASSLGGVNQPQHFGDGTRLSIL.

V and J are TRBV11-2 and TRBJ2-7; weak D call: TRBD2 (6 bases). Germline CDR1 is SGHAT and CDR2 is FQNNGV. Trimming took off 6 bases at V and 1 base at J, with 13 bases between the two ends. The CDR3 covers 14 residues. The chain's CDR3 is CASRVGGGSYEQYF. The DNA of the CDR3 is TGTGCCAGCAGGGTCGGTGGGGGGTCCTACGAGCAGTACTTC.

This chain uses TRBV27 with TRBJ2-7, with D possibly being TRBD1 (5 bases). V dropped 5 bases and J dropped 3 bases, with 11 bases sitting between them. This CDR3 comprises 13 residues. CDR1 is MNHEY and CDR2 is SMNVEV in the germline V gene (reference sequence). As DNA, the CDR3 is TGTGCCAGCAGTAGGCGACAGTTCTACGAGCAGTACTTC. Translated: CASSRRQFYEQYF.

This clone was detected only a few times. The J gene is TRBJ2-7, the V gene TRBV2, with 9 nucleotides matching TRBD1. The CDR3 is made up of 15 amino acids. With 4 bases clipped from V and 3 bases from J, the junction kept 7 bases outside the gene matches. Germline loops: CDR1 SNHLY, CDR2 FYNNEI. This CDR3 is CASSVFGTGNYEQYF. CDR3 bases: TGTGCCAGCAGTGTTTTCGGGACAGGGAACTACGAGCAGTACTTC. Together with reference TRBV2 and TRBJ2-7, the CDR3 gives the full variable domain: EPEVTQTPSHQVTQMGQEVILRCVPISNHLYFYWYRQILGQKVEFLVSFYNNEISEKSEIFDDQFSVERPDGSNFTLKIRSTKLEDSAMYFCASSVFGTGNYEQYFGPGTRLTVT.

CDR3 in DNA: TGTGCCACTACCCCTCAGGGAGGTGGACAGCCCCAGCATTTT. It yields the protein CATTPQGGGQPQHF. The chain is built from TRBV19 and TRBJ1-5; D may be TRBD1 (5 bases). There are 14 residues in the CDR3. The V end lost 10 bases, the J end lost 7 bases, and 20 bases lay between the germline ends. CDR1 is LNHDA and CDR2 is SQIVND in the germline V gene (reference sequence).

The chain combines TRBV28 with TRBJ1-1; 8 bases align to TRBD1. With 6 bases clipped from V and 4 bases from J, the junction kept 10 bases outside the gene matches. Per the germline V gene, CDR1 is MDHEN and CDR2 is SYDVKM. The CDR3 consists of 15 residues. The CDR3: CASSPGQVASTEAFF. Written as DNA, the CDR3 is TGTGCCAGCAGCCCGGGACAGGTGGCGAGCACTGAAGCTTTCTTT.